A single sample is the source of the 4 T cell receptor beta chains below, sequenced in a study of blood T cells in healthy people across ages. A second PCR of 7 to 11 cycles used a sample-barcoded 5' primer and a J-beta primer mix. Using its own MiXCR run on the 5' RACE reads, TCRdb lists one record per CDR3 protein. The sample carries under 1,100,000 distinct CDR3 sequences, 20% to 25% recorded once. These data were also filed under a second study, of T cells of mothers and their children.

The source material was blood. These receptor sequences come from a girl aged 2-15 years in good health.

CDR3 residues: CASSPHWGDYTF. CDR3 DNA: TGTGCCAGCAGCCCCCATTGGGGGGACTACACCTTC. J is TRBJ1-2 and V is TRBV12-3 or TRBV12-4; weak D call: TRBD1 (5 bases). The V and J ends lost 6 bases and 10 bases respectively, with 15 bases between them. The CDR3 runs 12 residues.

CDR3 sequence reads: CSPCYPGQGQETQYF. For the CDR3, the DNA is TGCAGCCCTTGTTATCCGGGACAGGGCCAAGAGACCCAGTACTTC. The V and J genes are TRBV29-1 and TRBJ2-5, with TRBD1 identical over 9 bases. The V gene's germline CDR1 is SQVTM and CDR2 ANQGSEA. J lost 1 base, V lost 8 bases, and 11 bases had no gene match. The CDR3 is 15 residues long.

A few counts support this clonotype. Relative to the germline gene, one junction end is altered; a read error may explain this. The chain has TRBV5-1 and TRBJ1-1; a possible D gene is TRBD1 (6 bases). The CDR3 runs to 12 residues. Germline V gives CDR1 SGHRS, CDR2 YFSETQ. The CDR3 DNA follows: TGTGCCAGCAGCTTACAGGGATCTGAAGCTTTCTTT. It yields the protein CASSLQGSEAFF.

This clonotype was detected once. The chain joins TRBV20-1 to TRBJ2-1; 12 nucleotides match TRBD2. Germline values: CDR1 DFQATT, CDR2 SNEGSKA (reference sequence). This CDR3 comprises 14 residues. The J segment lost 6 bases and the V segment lost 5 bases, leaving 5 bases of the junction unmatched. The CDR3 coding sequence is TGCAGTGCTGGGAGGACTAGCGGGGCCAATGAGCAGTTCTTC. This encodes CSAGRTSGANEQFF.